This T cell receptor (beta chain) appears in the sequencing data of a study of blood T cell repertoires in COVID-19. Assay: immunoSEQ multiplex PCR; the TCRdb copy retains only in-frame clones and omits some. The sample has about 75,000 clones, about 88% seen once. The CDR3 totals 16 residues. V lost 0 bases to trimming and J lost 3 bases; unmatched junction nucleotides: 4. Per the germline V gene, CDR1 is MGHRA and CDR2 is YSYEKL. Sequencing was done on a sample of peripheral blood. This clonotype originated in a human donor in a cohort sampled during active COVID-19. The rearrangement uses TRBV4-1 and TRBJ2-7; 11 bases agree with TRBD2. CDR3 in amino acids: CASSQELTSGSYEQYF. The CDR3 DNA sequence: TGCGCCAGCAGCCAAGAATTAACTAGCGGGAGCTACGAGCAGTACTTC.